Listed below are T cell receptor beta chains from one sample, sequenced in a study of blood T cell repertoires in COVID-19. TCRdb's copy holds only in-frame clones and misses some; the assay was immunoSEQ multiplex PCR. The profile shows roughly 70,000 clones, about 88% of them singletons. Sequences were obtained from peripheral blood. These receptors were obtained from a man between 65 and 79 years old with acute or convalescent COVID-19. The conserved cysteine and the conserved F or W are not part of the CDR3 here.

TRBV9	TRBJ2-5	ASIQARVPQY
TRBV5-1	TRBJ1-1	ASSFGQGTMNTEAF
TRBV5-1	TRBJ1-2	ASSIDSLYGYT
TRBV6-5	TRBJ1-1	ASRGQQTSTEAF
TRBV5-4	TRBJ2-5	ASSRDTRQETQY
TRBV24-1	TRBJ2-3	ATSDFRDRSDTQY
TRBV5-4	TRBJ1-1	ASSFLQGGGRTEAF
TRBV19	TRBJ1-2	ASRRTLLQRGYGYT
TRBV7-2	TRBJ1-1	ASSLGSGGIAAF
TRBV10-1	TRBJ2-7	ASGEGGFSYEQY
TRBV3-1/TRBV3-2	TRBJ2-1	ASSQDPPSSLTYNEQF
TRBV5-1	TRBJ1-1	ASSLGRAANTEAF
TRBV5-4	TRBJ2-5	ASSFRQGEETQY
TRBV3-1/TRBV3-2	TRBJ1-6	ASSAGLNSPLH
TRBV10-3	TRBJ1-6	AIRETFYNSPLH
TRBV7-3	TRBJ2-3	ASSPGTGASTDTQY
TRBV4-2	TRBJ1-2	ASSQDQGRLYGYT
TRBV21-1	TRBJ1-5	ASSIGTGEYSNQPQH
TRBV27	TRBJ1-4	ASSATTALSEKLF
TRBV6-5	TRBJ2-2	ASSPRQSNTGELF
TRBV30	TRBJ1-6	AWKRFGSESPLH
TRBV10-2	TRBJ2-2	ASRDRTNTGELF
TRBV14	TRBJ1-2	ASSSGQRVDYGYT
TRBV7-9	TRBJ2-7	ASFGGSGGPYEQY
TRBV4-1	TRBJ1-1	ASSPQGGDMNTEAF
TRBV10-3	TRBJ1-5	AISDGRLPNQPQH
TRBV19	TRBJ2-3	ASTPRTPGADTQY
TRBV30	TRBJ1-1	AWNRGGTEAF
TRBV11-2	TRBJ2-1	ASSWDSGSYNEQF
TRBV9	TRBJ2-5	ASSEAGYQETQY
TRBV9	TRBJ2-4	ASSVADQGAKNIQY
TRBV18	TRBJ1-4	ASSPRGTELRNEKLF
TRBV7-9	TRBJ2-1	ASSLASGADEQF
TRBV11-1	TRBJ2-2	ASRPGLLNTGELF
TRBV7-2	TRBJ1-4	ASSLNRVGLTNEKLF
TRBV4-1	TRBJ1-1	ASSQDPLGPSEAF
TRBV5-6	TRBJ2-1	ASSFRTSGGHNEQF
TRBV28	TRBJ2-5	ASSLSSGGAGETQY
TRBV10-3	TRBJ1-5	AISVEGGNQPQH
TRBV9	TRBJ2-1	ASSVRGGGGHNEQF
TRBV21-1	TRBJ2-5	ASSKRQSETQY
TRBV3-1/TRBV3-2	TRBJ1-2	ASSQVGAGYT
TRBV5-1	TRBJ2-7	ASSLPPGQGTEQY
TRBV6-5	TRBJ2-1	ASSSPRGSDNEQF
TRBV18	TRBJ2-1	ASSPLGGNEQF
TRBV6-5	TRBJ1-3	ASSSDRGGNTIY
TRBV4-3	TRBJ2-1	ASSQDRGPYNEQF
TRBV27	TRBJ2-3	ASSLLGATDNTDTQY